The 17 T cell receptor beta chains in this list originate from one sample, sequenced in a study of shared clonotypes between healthy human individuals. TCRdb's copy holds only in-frame clones and misses some; the assay was immunoSEQ multiplex PCR. The sample holds around 2.1 million clones; 95% are singletons and the top ten take roughly 0.13%. The specimen sequenced was naive CD4+ T cells sorted from blood. As for subset: CD45RA+ positively selected. The source of these receptors is a man aged 18 to 29 in good health.

This chain connects TRBV5-4 to TRBJ2-1; D might be TRBD2 (6 bases). Trimming left V 5 bases short and J 3 bases short, with 15 bases between. Germline V gene sequence: CDR1 SGHNT, CDR2 YYREEE (reference sequence). This CDR3 is built from 15 residues. The CDR3 region has the DNA TGTGCCAGCAGTAATCCACTAGCTGGCTACAATGAGCAGTTCTTC. It is translated as CASSNPLAGYNEQFF.

The chain combines TRBV7-2 with TRBJ2-1; D uncertain. Germline V gene lookup returns CDR1 SGHTA and CDR2 FQGNSA. There are 19 residues in the CDR3. V was clipped by 2 bases and J by 0 bases, with 20 bases between them. For the CDR3, the DNA is TGTGCCAGCAGCTTAAGGGCTTTTGCGCGACCGAGCTCCTACAATGAGCAGTTCTTC. Amino acids: CASSLRAFARPSSYNEQFF.

With respect to this clone: Other DNA sequences from this sample encode an identical CDR3 as well. In nucleotides, the CDR3 is TGTGCCAGCAGTCGCGGGACTAGCGGGTACAATGAGCAGTTCTTC. Translated, it gives CASSRGTSGYNEQFF. The chain links TRBV6-5 to TRBJ2-1, with 12 nucleotides matching TRBD2. The CDR3 extends over 15 amino acids. Germline V gene sequence: CDR1 MNHEY, CDR2 SVGAGI. Losses at the gene ends were 5 bases for V and 4 bases for J; bases not matched to a gene: 3.

V is TRBV29-1 and J is TRBJ1-4; no clear D gene. The V end was cut by 5 bases, the J end by 5 bases, with 15 bases between. The CDR3 runs 14 residues. The germline V gene has CDR1 SQVTM and CDR2 ANQGSEA. The CDR3 here is CSVYTPKLNEKLFF. The CDR3, as DNA: TGCAGCGTTTATACTCCCAAATTAAATGAAAAACTGTTTTTT.

This chain links TRBV5-1 with TRBJ2-3; 9 positions match TRBD2. The V gene end was trimmed by 4 bases and the J gene end by 3 bases; junction bases not matched to a gene: 9. The CDR3 is 16 amino acids. CDR1 is SGHRS, CDR2 YFSETQ, per germline. The CDR3 DNA follows: TGCGCCAGCAGCCCCTTTAGCGGGAGAGGGACAGATACGCAGTATTTT. This gives the protein CASSPFSGRGTDTQYF. The whole variable domain, filled in from reference TRBV5-1 and TRBJ2-3, reads KAGVTQTPRYLIKTRGQQVTLSCSPISGHRSVSWYQQTPGQGLQFLFEYFSETQRNKGNFPGRFSGRQFSNSRSEMNVSTLELGDSALYLCASSPFSGRGTDTQYFGPGTRLTVL.

The chain joins TRBV6-1 to TRBJ1-1, with D uncertain. Germline V gives CDR1 MNHNS, CDR2 SASEGT. V was cut by 6 bases and J by 7 bases, with 9 bases left in between. The CDR3 is 11 amino acids. This CDR3 is CASSEGSEAFF. In nucleotides, the CDR3 is TGTGCCAGCAGCGAGGGCAGTGAAGCTTTCTTT.

The V call is TRBV15, the J call TRBJ1-4; 8 positions match TRBD1. The germline V gene has CDR1 LNHNV and CDR2 YYDKDF (reference sequence). V lost 0 bases and J lost 7; bases outside the gene matches: 7. This CDR3 is 16 amino acids long. The CDR3, as DNA: TGTGCCACCAGCAGAGACCCGGGACAGGAGGGTGAAAAACTGTTTTTT. It yields the protein CATSRDPGQEGEKLFF.

Turning to this clone: Other DNA sequences in the same sample also yield this CDR3. The chain combines TRBV2 with TRBJ1-5; D is uncertain. V lost 4 bases and J 0 bases, leaving 4 bases between the germline ends. This CDR3 comprises 13 residues. The germline gives CDR1 SNHLY, CDR2 FYNNEI. The CDR3 loop reads CASSVDSNQPQHF. CDR3 bases: TGTGCCAGCAGTGTCGATAGCAATCAGCCCCAGCATTTT.

DNA for the CDR3: TGTGCCAGCACTCCCAGCTTGGCGGGCTATGGCTACACCTTC. Translated, it gives CASTPSLAGYGYTF. V usage is TRBV6-6 and J usage is TRBJ1-2; D call uncertain. This CDR3 spans 14 amino acids. CDR1 MNHNY and CDR2 SVGAGI come from the germline V gene (reference sequence). The germline V and J ends were trimmed by 7 bases and 4 bases, with 16 bases remaining between them.

The chain couples TRBV6-6 to TRBJ2-1, with a tentative D call TRBD1 (6 bases). This CDR3 region has 16 residues. V shed 1 base and J shed 9 bases, with 19 bases lying between them. CDR1 and CDR2 from the germline V gene are MNHNY and SVGAGI (reference sequence). CDR3 nucleotide sequence: TGTGCCAGCAGTTACTATGTACTTATACAGGGTACTGAGCAGTTCTTC. This gives the protein CASSYYVLIQGTEQFF.

The chain has TRBV29-1 and TRBJ1-1; D remains ambiguous. Trimming shortened V by 1 base and J by 3 bases, and 9 bases separated the two germline ends. The CDR3 runs 13 residues. Germline CDR1 is SQVTM and CDR2 is ANQGSEA. The CDR3 DNA follows: TGCAGCGTTGAAGGTCGTGTGTACACTGAAGCTTTCTTT. This codes for CSVEGRVYTEAFF. The complete variable domain, with remaining parts taken from reference TRBV29-1 and TRBJ1-1, reads SAVISQKPSRDICQRGTSLTIQCQVDSQVTMMFWYRQQPGQSLTLIATANQGSEATYESGFVIDKFPISRPNLTFSTLTVSNMSPEDSSIYLCSVEGRVYTEAFFGQGTRLTVV.

This clone has only one observation. The DNA of the CDR3 is TGTGCCAGCAGTTACTCGGCAGGGCTAGGAGAGACCCAGTACTTC. It codes for CASSYSAGLGETQYF. V usage is TRBV6-5 and J usage is TRBJ2-5, with a tentative D call TRBD1 (5 bases). The CDR3 is 15 amino acids. V gave up 0 bases and J gave up 4 bases, with 12 bases separating them. Germline CDR1 reads MNHEY; CDR2 reads SVGAGI.

The chain joins TRBV6-6 to TRBJ1-1, with D possibly matching TRBD1 (5 bases). This CDR3 has 13 amino acids. V was trimmed by 6 bases and J by 6 bases, leaving 14 bases between them. CDR1 and CDR2 (germline): MNHNY, SVGAGI (reference sequence). The DNA of the CDR3 is TGTGCCAGCAGACTACCTTCCAGGGCTGAAGCTTTCTTT. Protein: CASRLPSRAEAFF.

The chain couples TRBV10-2 to TRBJ1-2; the match to TRBD1 covers 7 bases. This CDR3 has 14 amino acids. Losses at the gene ends were 9 bases for V and 0 bases for J; bases not matched to a gene: 7. Germline CDR1 and CDR2: WSHSY and SAAADI. The CDR3 nucleotides are TGCGCCAGTTCAAGGGGGCTCGCTAACTATGGCTACACCTTC. Protein product: CASSRGLANYGYTF.

This chain connects TRBV30 to TRBJ2-3; a possible D gene is TRBD2 (5 bases). Deletions cut 5 bases from V and 6 bases from J, with 6 bases between. The germline gives CDR1 GTSNPN, CDR2 SVGIG (reference sequence). This CDR3 comprises 10 residues. The CDR3 protein is CAWGEDTQYF. The CDR3 DNA is TGTGCCTGGGGGGAGGATACGCAGTATTTT.

The chain uses TRBV6-5 and TRBJ2-5, with 7 bases identical to TRBD2. CDR1 MNHEY and CDR2 SVGAGI come from the germline V gene. The length of the CDR3 is 15 residues. V dropped 2 bases and J dropped 5; count of bases not matched to a gene: 8. This CDR3 is CASSYGVGGPETQYF. As DNA, the CDR3 is TGTGCCAGCAGTTACGGGGTGGGAGGGCCGGAGACCCAGTACTTC.

This clone was recorded once. V gene TRBV10-3 combines with J gene TRBJ2-7, with 10 bases matching TRBD1. Germline CDR1 is ENHRY and CDR2 is SYGVKD. V gave up 11 bases and J gave up 5 bases; unmatched junction bases: 15. This CDR3 is built from 15 residues. CDR3 amino acids: CALRPSGTGAHEQYF. CDR3 nucleotides: TGTGCCCTTAGGCCCTCCGGGACAGGGGCCCACGAGCAGTACTTC.